This is a list of T cell receptor beta chains from one sample in a study of cytomegalovirus exposure and HLA in healthy donors. TCRdb's table, derived via immunoSEQ multiplex PCR, lists solely in-frame clones and lacks some. Of 150,000 to 180,000 clones in the sample, approximately 81% were seen once. The specimen sequenced was PBMCs. The receptors were gathered from a young man in good health and CMV-seronegative. Both conserved end residues are trimmed from each CDR3.

CDR3 | J | V
ASRRTEYGYT | TRBJ1-2 | TRBV7-9
ASSMTAMNTEAF | TRBJ1-1 | TRBV27
ASSLPGNYGYT | TRBJ1-2 | TRBV19
ASGSTTLKNEQF | TRBJ2-1 | TRBV5-6
ASSVALAGDGGRTGELF | TRBJ2-2 | TRBV9
ASSLGVGPGQEFNEQF | TRBJ2-1 | TRBV7-9
ASSLGRWVGQRSYNEQF | TRBJ2-1 | TRBV7-2
ASRITGAANYGYT | TRBJ1-2 | TRBV27
ASTSGRNTEAF | TRBJ1-1 | TRBV19
ASSQRPTGRYEQY | TRBJ2-7 | TRBV4-1
ASSVGGGGSSYNEQF | TRBJ2-1 | TRBV9
ASSSPASGSSYEQY | TRBJ2-7 | TRBV5-6
ASRPYGTPRRGLNTEAF | TRBJ1-1 | TRBV28
ASSFSGSGARY | TRBJ2-3 | TRBV5-1
ASSAKGAGPTDTQY | TRBJ2-3 | TRBV11-2
ASSFKEGNSPLH | TRBJ1-6 | TRBV7-2
ASSEGLADSYEQY | TRBJ2-7 | TRBV9
ASSQERQGQETQY | TRBJ2-5 | TRBV27
ASSLRTLQGYSGNTIY | TRBJ1-3 | TRBV5-1
SSTQWGQANEQF | TRBJ2-1 | TRBV7-9
ASSGGGTAQETQY | TRBJ2-5 | TRBV6-1
ATSRDTGSRQPQH | TRBJ1-5 | TRBV15
ASSESAPGGEKLF | TRBJ1-4 | TRBV2
ASSRDRATDTQY | TRBJ2-3 | TRBV28
ASSRPGLAGGSLRQQY | TRBJ2-7 | TRBV18
ASSPGQAQYYEQY | TRBJ2-7 | TRBV7-2
ASSQGAGNYEQY | TRBJ2-7 | TRBV14
ASGLASGTPYYEQY | TRBJ2-7 | TRBV12-5
ASREGRYGYT | TRBJ1-2 | TRBV6-1
SSIPSWGGGVPSNEQF | TRBJ2-1 | TRBV7-9
ASSSKRATYEQY | TRBJ2-7 | TRBV27
ASSRRGLGSTEAF | TRBJ1-1 | TRBV28
ASSGQGQGTQY | TRBJ2-5 | TRBV10-2